This T cell receptor beta chain appears in the sequencing data of a study of T-cell memory formation after mild COVID-19. Findings and limits, study-wide: The study found balanced CD4/CD8 in clones contracting day 15 to 85 and a CD4+ lean in later expanders.

This CDR3 has 12 amino acids. V lost 2 bases and J lost 4, with 6 bases in between. Using constant-segment primers, 5'RACE produced TCR alpha and TCR beta cDNA libraries carrying sample barcodes and UMIs. TCRdb re-derived calls from the 5' RACE reads in MiXCR, one entry per CDR3 protein. The sample contains approximately 190,000 distinct CDR3 sequences, 15% to 20% of which appear only once. This clonotype was seen ten or more times. Its antigen is undetermined. The chain employs TRBV12-3 or TRBV12-4 and TRBJ2-7, with a possible D match to TRBD2 (5 bases). The sequence came from an adult woman who had mild COVID-19 (a few samples of this study predate the infection). Cell type and time point are not known. The specimen was PBMCs or a T cell subset sorted from them (not recorded which). The CDR3 nucleotides read TGTGCCAGCAGTTTACGGGGTTACGAGCAGTACTTC. Its translation: CASSLRGYEQYF.